This TCR beta chain was sequenced during a study of blood T cells in healthy people across ages. Points from the study as a whole: Across the age range, TCR beta diversity per million T cells fell in a roughly linear way. Higher diversity and more naive CD4+ cells were features of long-lived donors, compared to aged donors.

The V gene's germline CDR1 is DFQATT and CDR2 SNEGSKA (reference sequence). The CDR3 is 14 amino acids. Trimming left V 4 bases short and J 0 bases short, with 12 bases between. This clonotype has just one count. What it recognizes is unknown. A second PCR, run for roughly 7 to 12 cycles, used a sample-barcoded 5' primer plus a J-beta primer mix. TCRdb ran MiXCR on the 5' RACE reads and lists one entry per CDR3 protein. The table records approximately 1.5 million distinct CDR3 sequences, about 35% of them present only once. The TCR comes from a woman in her 30s in good health. J is TRBJ1-2 and V is TRBV20-1; no reliable D call. What was sequenced was blood. The CDR3 protein is CSANSRIANYGYTF. In DNA, the CDR3 is TGCAGTGCTAACTCCCGAATAGCTAACTATGGCTACACCTTC.